This T cell receptor (beta chain) stems from a study of blood T cell repertoires in COVID-19. At the level of the study: Italy, Spain and the United States were the sources of the convalescent and acute COVID-19 samples. PBMCs, B-cell-depleted T cells, or T cells were the source of the cDNA or gDNA that made up the material.

Germline values: CDR1 SQVTM, CDR2 ANQGSEA. CDR3 length: 14 amino acids. V lost 4 bases and J lost 7, with 19 bases in between. Methods used by the authors: Reference gene primers were amplified, and this amplification served to estimate nucleated cell counts. Profiled with immunoSEQ multiplex PCR; TCRdb holds only in-frame clones, not every one. V and J calls and clone size are copied from that table; D and trimming were computed from the DNA. Of almost 200,000 clones listed, roughly 80% were seen once; the top ten hold approximately 6%. Recruited during active infection, patients (from Seattle) were subsequently followed longitudinally.

This sequence originates from a middle-aged woman with COVID-19, enrolled during active disease. This chain links TRBV29-1 with TRBJ1-2; D possibly corresponds to TRBD1 (5 bases). Sequencing used peripheral blood. This CDR3 is CSVGGWPQGFGYTF. The CDR3 region has the DNA TGCAGCGTTGGGGGCTGGCCCCAGGGTTTTGGCTACACCTTC.